This T cell receptor beta chain stems from a study of blood T cells in healthy people across ages. This clonotype was counted a single time. This could be a read error, since a much larger clone is one nucleotide away. Unmatched junction bases numbered 5, after V lost 6 bases and J lost 2 bases. The CDR3 runs to 14 residues. The germline CDR1 and CDR2 sequences are MNHEY and SMNVEV (reference sequence). Sample-barcoded 5' priming and a J-beta primer mix drove a second PCR of roughly 6 to 12 cycles. TCRdb used MiXCR to reprocess the 5' RACE reads, holding one entry per CDR3 protein. The sample carries 1.5 million to 2 million distinct CDR3 sequences, 28% recorded once.

The sequenced material came from blood. The V and J genes are TRBV27 and TRBJ2-7; 9 bases map to TRBD1. The origin of this receptor is a woman between 25 and 40 years old in good health. CDR3 sequence: CASRRGQGTYEQYF. The CDR3 DNA reads as TGTGCCAGCAGAAGGGGACAGGGTACCTACGAGCAGTACTTC.